Given below is one TCR beta chain in context. Its cognate antigen is unknown. It was with 60 Vbeta and 13 Jbeta primers that the PCR ran. Clones were sequenced by immunoSEQ multiplex PCR, and TCRdb holds only the in-frame ones, with some missing. The sample holds about 140,000 clones. The CDR3 totals 20 residues. Germline V lookup: CDR1 MGHRA, CDR2 YSYEKL. V lost 8 bases, J lost 4 bases, and 25 bases stayed unmatched. This entry comes from a study of cytomegalovirus exposure and HLA in healthy donors. Study observations and caveats: Later on, an analysis found that several of the most significant clusters appeared to be linked to common viral pathogens, which included parvovirus B19. A few V segments could not be told apart, such as TRBV6-2 and TRBV6-3, and were left out. The authors enumerated under 200 TCR beta chains as linked to cytomegalovirus. The dataset shows that most TCR sequences were rare, while some public TCRs occurred in many donors.

The chain carries TRBV4-1 and TRBJ2-5, with 10 bases identical to TRBD1. This TCR was recovered from a male donor in good health and CMV-seronegative. The sequencing input was PBMCs. The CDR3 reads CASGEGGQGLAGVVTETQYF. The DNA for the CDR3 is TGCGCCAGCGGAGAGGGGGGACAGGGGTTGGCGGGAGTTGTGACAGAGACCCAGTACTTC.